This TCR beta chain was captured in a study of OX40 agonist ivuxolimab in advanced cancers. For the study at large: Therapy given before enrollment (anti-PD-1, anti-PD-L1 or anti-CTLA-4) was allowed, and over 35% had some. Study outcomes and limitations: Normalized T-cell clonal expansion was also low in some nonresponders.

V gave up 5 bases and J gave up 2 bases, with 18 bases separating them. The length of the CDR3 is 16 residues. Germline CDR1 reads SGHVS; CDR2 reads FNYEAQ. Generated by immunoSEQ multiplex PCR, the TCRdb table keeps only in-frame clones and is missing some. This sample has 52,000 or so clones; 93% occur once, and the top ten carry approximately 20%. Autoimmune disease history or systemic immunosuppression barred patients. In the case of this clone: Its target is not known.

The source was CD4+ or CD8+ T cells sorted from blood, collected in a trial of the OX40 agonist ivuxolimab. This receptor was taken from an adult with an advanced solid tumor such as melanoma, head and neck, liver or kidney cancer. The chain has TRBV7-6 and TRBJ2-5, with D perhaps TRBD1 (6 bases). DNA of the CDR3: TGTGCCAGCAGCCTGGCTCCTGGGACAAAACAAGAGACCCAGTACTTC. This gives the protein CASSLAPGTKQETQYF.